Presented here are 18 T cell receptor beta chains from one specimen sequenced in a study of cytomegalovirus exposure and HLA in healthy donors. PCR employed 60 Vbeta and 13 Jbeta primers. The repertoire was sequenced with immunoSEQ multiplex PCR; TCRdb's copy has only in-frame clones and lacks some. The repertoire holds 85,000 to 130,000 clones, with around 80% as singletons. The sequenced material came from PBMCs. The receptors were gathered from a woman aged 40 to 50 in good health and CMV-seronegative.

This clone has a handful of counts. The chain couples TRBV7-2 to TRBJ1-5; D is undetermined. CDR1 and CDR2 from the germline V gene are SGHTA and FQGNSA. Deletions cut 3 bases from V and 5 bases from J, with 14 bases between. The CDR3 extends over 15 amino acids. In nucleotides, the CDR3 is TGTGCCAGCAGCTTGATACCAGAAGAATATCAGCCCCAGCATTTT. Its protein is CASSLIPEEYQPQHF.

This chain uses TRBV6-5 with TRBJ2-5; D is perhaps TRBD2 (6 bases). The CDR3 runs 13 residues. The V gene lost 6 bases and the J gene lost 4 bases, with 12 bases spanning the gap. The germline V gene encodes CDR1 MNHEY and CDR2 SVGAGI. The CDR3 DNA sequence: TGTGCCAGCAGCCGGAGGGGACGAGAGACCCAGTACTTC. It encodes CASSRRGRETQYF.

The chain uses TRBV19 and TRBJ1-2; 7 bases are shared with TRBD1. This CDR3 is 15 amino acids long. V trimming: 5 bases; J trimming: 1 base; junction bases outside the gene matches: 7. Germline CDR1 LNHDA, CDR2 SQIVND (reference sequence). DNA for the CDR3: TGTGCCAGTAGTCCCCGGGCAGGGGGTAACTATGGCTACACCTTC. Translated: CASSPRAGGNYGYTF. Supplemented by reference TRBV19 and TRBJ1-2, the full variable domain reads DGGITQSPKYLFRKEGQNVTLSCEQNLNHDAMYWYRQDPGQGLRLIYYSQIVNDFQKGDIAEGYSVSREKKESFPLTVTSAQKNPTAFYLCASSPRAGGNYGYTFGSGTRLTVV.

This chain uses TRBV19 with TRBJ2-1; the match to TRBD2 covers 7 bases. The CDR3 totals 16 residues. With V trimmed by 0 bases and J by 0 bases, 2 bases remained unmatched. CDR1 LNHDA and CDR2 SQIVND come from the germline V gene (reference sequence). The CDR3 protein is CASSIDWGGSYNEQFF. The CDR3 nucleotides are TGTGCCAGTAGTATAGATTGGGGGGGCTCCTACAATGAGCAGTTCTTC. Combining the CDR3 with reference TRBV19 and TRBJ2-1 gives the whole variable domain DGGITQSPKYLFRKEGQNVTLSCEQNLNHDAMYWYRQDPGQGLRLIYYSQIVNDFQKGDIAEGYSVSREKKESFPLTVTSAQKNPTAFYLCASSIDWGGSYNEQFFGPGTRLTVL.

The genes are TRBV28 and TRBJ2-3; 8 nucleotides line up with TRBD2. The CDR3 loop spans 15 amino acids. The germline V gene encodes CDR1 MDHEN and CDR2 SYDVKM. V was clipped by 7 bases and J by 0 bases; unmatched bases: 6. In nucleotides, the CDR3 is TGTGCCAGCATTCATAGCGGGATTAGCACAGATACGCAGTATTTT. It is translated as CASIHSGISTDTQYF. The full variable domain, with the rest looked up from reference TRBV28 and TRBJ2-3, is DVKVTQSSRYLVKRTGEKVFLECVQDMDHENMFWYRQDPGLGLRLIYFSYDVKMKEKGDIPEGYSVSREKKERFSLILESASTNQTSMYLCASIHSGISTDTQYFGPGTRLTVL.

This clone was seen a single time. The chain carries TRBV27 and TRBJ1-5; no clear D. Germline loops: CDR1 MNHEY, CDR2 SMNVEV (reference sequence). V was pared by 8 bases and J by 5 bases, with 22 bases between. The CDR3 runs to 16 residues. CDR3 DNA: TGTGCCAGCCGATCCGGGTCCTTTTTGGTTGATCAGCCCCAGCATTTT. Protein sequence: CASRSGSFLVDQPQHF.

V is TRBV28 and J is TRBJ2-7; no clear D gene. Germline-derived CDR1 and CDR2 are MDHEN and SYDVKM. The V end was cut by 5 bases, the J end by 4 bases, with 15 bases between. The CDR3 runs 14 residues. CDR3 residues: CASSVQITGYEQYF. The DNA for the CDR3 is TGTGCCAGCAGTGTTCAGATTACGGGTTACGAGCAGTACTTC.

The chain recombines TRBV7-2 with TRBJ2-1; 7 positions agree with TRBD1. Per the germline V gene, CDR1 is SGHTA and CDR2 is FQGNSA. This CDR3 contains 15 residues. The V gene end was trimmed by 5 bases and the J gene end by 2 bases; junction bases not matched to a gene: 6. The CDR3 DNA is TGTGCCAGCAGCCCTCGACAGGGTCCCTACAATGAGCAGTTCTTC. This sequence encodes CASSPRQGPYNEQFF. Using reference TRBV7-2 and TRBJ2-1 for the parts outside the CDR3, the full variable domain is GAGVSQSPSNKVTEKGKDVELRCDPISGHTALYWYRQSLGQGLEFLIYFQGNSAPDKSGLPSDRFSAERTGGSVSTLTIQRTQQEDSAVYLCASSPRQGPYNEQFFGPGTRLTVL.

V and J are TRBV7-3 and TRBJ2-3, with D possibly matching TRBD1 (5 bases). The V end lost 7 bases, the J end lost 6 bases, and 14 bases lay between the germline ends. The length of the CDR3 is 13 residues. The germline V gene encodes CDR1 SGHTA and CDR2 FQGTGA. CDR3 DNA sequence: TGTGCCAGCACCAACGATGGGGCGGATACGCAGTATTTT. As protein: CASTNDGADTQYF. Complete variable domain (other parts from reference TRBV7-3 and TRBJ2-3): GAGVSQTPSNKVTEKGKYVELRCDPISGHTALYWYRQSLGQGPEFLIYFQGTGAADDSGLPNDRFFAVRPEGSVSTLKIQRTERGDSAVYLCASTNDGADTQYFGPGTRLTVL.

This chain joins TRBV7-3 and TRBJ1-1; 11 bases agree with TRBD1. CDR3 size: 16 residues. Losses at the gene ends were 5 bases for V and 6 bases for J; bases not matched to a gene: 11. CDR1 SGHTA and CDR2 FQGTGA come from the germline V gene. The CDR3 sequence is CASSPSPGTGGAEAFF. The CDR3, as DNA: TGTGCCAGCAGCCCAAGCCCCGGGACAGGGGGAGCTGAAGCTTTCTTT.

The rearrangement joins TRBV7-2 to TRBJ2-1, with 7 bases matching TRBD2. V trimming: 2 bases; J trimming: 0 bases; junction bases outside the gene matches: 4. CDR1 and CDR2 (germline): SGHTA, FQGNSA. The CDR3 consists of 16 residues. CDR3 loop: CASSLWRGSSYNEQFF. The CDR3 region has the DNA TGTGCCAGCAGCTTATGGCGCGGGAGCTCCTACAATGAGCAGTTCTTC.

V usage is TRBV6-4 and J usage is TRBJ2-2; 7 nucleotides agree with TRBD2. Germline loops: CDR1 MRHNA, CDR2 SNTAGT. Trimming removed 4 bases from V and 3 bases from J; junction bases left unmatched: 8. The CDR3 is 16 residues long. The CDR3 loop is CASSGGRGRDTGELFF. CDR3 bases: TGTGCCAGCAGTGGAGGTCGAGGGAGGGACACCGGGGAGCTGTTTTTT.

This clone appeared once. J is TRBJ2-7 and V is TRBV7-3; a possible D gene is TRBD2 (6 bases). The germline V and J ends were trimmed by 5 bases and 2 bases, with 16 bases remaining between them. This CDR3 contains 15 residues. Germline lookup yields CDR1 SGHTA and CDR2 FQGTGA. This CDR3 reads CASSPGASEPYEQYF. Written as DNA, the CDR3 is TGTGCCAGCAGCCCTGGGGCTAGCGAGCCCTACGAGCAGTACTTC.

The chain couples TRBV2 to TRBJ1-4; TRBD1 might be the D (5 bases). V lost 8 bases, J lost 8 bases, and 18 bases lay in between. The germline V gene has CDR1 SNHLY and CDR2 FYNNEI. The CDR3 consists of 14 residues. The CDR3 nucleotides are TGTGCCAGCGAGGTCGAAGGGGTAGGAGAAAAACTGTTTTTT. Translating it yields CASEVEGVGEKLFF.

The rearrangement uses TRBV29-1 and TRBJ2-5; 7 bases agree with TRBD1. The CDR3 is 10 amino acids. CDR1 and CDR2 (germline): SQVTM, ANQGSEA. V gave up 4 bases and J gave up 7 bases; unmatched junction bases: 0. The DNA for the CDR3 is TGCAGCGTTGCAGGGGGGACCCAGTACTTC. This sequence encodes CSVAGGTQYF.

The rearrangement uses TRBV7-2 and TRBJ1-4; D is unresolved. The CDR3 sequence is 16 residues long. Germline V CDR1 and CDR2: SGHTA, FQGNSA. V lost 5 bases, J lost 4 bases, and 17 bases lay in between. CDR3 sequence reads: CASSENPSRYNEKLFF. CDR3 nucleotides: TGTGCCAGCAGCGAAAACCCCTCTCGGTATAATGAAAAACTGTTTTTT.

This clone was recorded once. The chain has TRBV27 and TRBJ2-1; 8 bases line up with TRBD2. This CDR3 has 16 residues. Germline assignment: CDR1 MNHEY and CDR2 SMNVEV (reference sequence). Trimming at V came to 7 bases and at J to 0 bases, leaving 8 bases not matched to a gene. CDR3 sequence: CASTLIAGSSYNEQFF. The CDR3 DNA reads TGTGCCAGCACCTTAATAGCGGGGAGCTCCTACAATGAGCAGTTCTTC.

The CDR3, as DNA: TGTGCCAGCAGCCTTACGGGACTAGCGGTCAATGAGCAGTTCTTC. It specifies CASSLTGLAVNEQFF. The rearrangement uses TRBV2 and TRBJ2-1, with TRBD2 identical over 11 bases. CDR1 is SNHLY, CDR2 FYNNEI, per germline. The J segment lost 6 bases and the V segment lost 6 bases, leaving 7 bases of the junction unmatched. The CDR3 covers 15 residues.